Below are 9 T cell receptor beta chains sequenced from a single sample in a study of T cell clonality in common variable immunodeficiency. Study results and caveats: Common variable immunodeficiency TCR beta sequences reportedly had fewer deletions and N-nucleotide insertions.

Clones were sequenced by immunoSEQ multiplex PCR, and TCRdb holds only the in-frame ones, with some missing. The table lists some 28,000 clones, with no singletons. Their cognate antigens are unknown. The sample was peripheral blood mononuclear cells. The receptors originated from a human donor with common variable immunodeficiency.

This clone was observed at least ten times. One end of the junction does not line up with germline, which may come from a read error. The CDR3 extends 3 residues past the end of the read, so its final part is completed from the germline J gene. The J gene is TRBJ1-5, the V gene TRBV12-3 or TRBV12-4; D unclear. CDR3 size: 14 residues. The sequenced part of the CDR3 DNA is TGTGCCAGCAGTTTAATGTCTAGCAAGCAGCCC. Protein product: CASSLMSSKQP. The whole CDR3 sequence is CASSLMSSKQPQHF.

For this clone: The read gets to within 3 residues of the CDR3 end, and the germline J gene fills in the rest. The chain couples TRBV29-1 to TRBJ2-3; TRBD1 matches at 11 bases. The CDR3 runs to 15 residues. The V gene's germline CDR1 is SQVTM and CDR2 ANQGSEA. Losses at the gene ends were 3 bases for V and 3 bases for J; bases not matched to a gene: 5. The sequenced part of the CDR3 DNA is TGCAGCGTTGACGGACAGGGGGCGCGAACAGATACG. Translation: CSVDGQGARTDT. The complete CDR3 sequence is CSVDGQGARTDTQYF.

Only a few counts were recorded for this clone. Read data end 3 residues before the CDR3 end; the end is taken from the germline J gene. V and J are TRBV5-4 and TRBJ2-7, with TRBD1 identical over 7 bases. CDR3 length: 15 residues. V gave up 0 bases and J gave up 1 base; unmatched junction bases: 4. Germline loops: CDR1 SGHNT, CDR2 YYREEE (reference sequence). The CDR3 DNA, read in part, is TGTGCCAGCAGCTTGGGGCAGGGGGTATCCTACGAG. Its translation is CASSLGQGVSYE. In full, the CDR3 is CASSLGQGVSYEQYF.

This clone is categorized as hyperexpanded. The read comes to an end 3 residues before the CDR3 does, leaving the germline J gene to fill in the end. The chain couples TRBV7-3 to TRBJ2-5; D tentatively reads TRBD1 or TRBD2 (5 bases each). The CDR3 extends over 16 amino acids. Per germline, CDR1 SGHTA and CDR2 FQGTGA. Deletions cut 1 base from V and 5 bases from J, with 17 bases between. CDR3 DNA (partial): TGTGCCAGCAGCTTAAGGCCAGGGAGATTGGGTGAGACC. Translation: CASSLRPGRLGET. In full, the CDR3 reads CASSLRPGRLGETQYF.

For this clone: One junction end does not reproduce the germline sequence, and a read error may be involved. The CDR3 is cut off 3 residues early in the read; its end comes from the germline J gene. The chain joins TRBV19 to TRBJ1-6; D possibly corresponds to TRBD1 (5 bases). There are 16 residues in the CDR3. Germline CDR1 is LNHDA and CDR2 is SQIVND (reference sequence). CDR3 loop: CASSPGVASYNSTLHF. CDR3 bases read: TGTGCCAGTAGCCCGGGGGTGGCTTCCTATAATTCAACC.

This clone was seen ten or more times. The read gets to within 3 residues of the CDR3 end, and the germline J gene fills in the rest. This sequence joins TRBV5-5 and TRBJ1-1, with 8 positions matching TRBD1. Per the germline V gene, CDR1 is SGHKS and CDR2 is YYEKEE (reference sequence). The V gene end was trimmed by 4 bases and the J gene end by 5 bases; junction bases not matched to a gene: 7. The CDR3 sequence is 14 residues long. The covered CDR3 bases are TGTGCCAGCAGCATAGGACAGGGTGGGACTGAA. Translating gives CASSIGQGGTE. The entire CDR3 protein is CASSIGQGGTEAFF.

As regards this clone: With the read ending 3 residues before the CDR3 end, the germline J gene is used to fill in that end. Additional DNA sequences in this sample encode the identical CDR3. This rearrangement joins TRBV19 to TRBJ2-2; 9 bases line up with TRBD1. Germline lookup yields CDR1 LNHDA and CDR2 SQIVND (reference sequence). The CDR3 covers 22 residues. After removal of 4 bases from V and 0 bases from J, the junction contained 21 bases not matched to a gene. The part of the CDR3 DNA that was read is TGTGCCAGTAGTACCCGGAGGACAGGGGCATTTAAGTCTTATGCGAACACCGGGGAG. It yields the protein CASSTRRTGAFKSYANTGE. In full, the CDR3 reads CASSTRRTGAFKSYANTGELFF.

This clone has a handful of counts. The CDR3 end lies 3 residues beyond the end of the read and is filled in from the germline J gene. The J gene is TRBJ1-5, the V gene TRBV18; D is possibly TRBD1 (5 bases). Trimming shortened V by 1 base and J by 0 bases, and 10 bases separated the two germline ends. The CDR3 has 16 amino acids. CDR1 KGHSH and CDR2 LQKENI come from the germline V gene. The CDR3 bases that were read are TGTGCCAGCTCACCACGGGGCACACTTAGCAATCAGCCC. It specifies CASSPRGTLSNQP. In full, the CDR3 reads CASSPRGTLSNQPQHF.

Concerning this clone: Coverage ceases 3 residues before the CDR3 finishes, and the germline J gene fills in the end. This chain connects TRBV2 to TRBJ2-1, with D tentatively TRBD2 (7 bases). Trimming pared 4 bases from V and 1 base from J, leaving 17 bases between. The CDR3 consists of 17 residues. CDR1 SNHLY and CDR2 FYNNEI come from the germline V gene. The sequenced CDR3 bases are TGTGCCAGCAGTGGCGGCGGGGGCCCCGGTTCCTACAATGAG. It specifies CASSGGGGPGSYNE. The whole CDR3 sequence is CASSGGGGPGSYNEQFF.